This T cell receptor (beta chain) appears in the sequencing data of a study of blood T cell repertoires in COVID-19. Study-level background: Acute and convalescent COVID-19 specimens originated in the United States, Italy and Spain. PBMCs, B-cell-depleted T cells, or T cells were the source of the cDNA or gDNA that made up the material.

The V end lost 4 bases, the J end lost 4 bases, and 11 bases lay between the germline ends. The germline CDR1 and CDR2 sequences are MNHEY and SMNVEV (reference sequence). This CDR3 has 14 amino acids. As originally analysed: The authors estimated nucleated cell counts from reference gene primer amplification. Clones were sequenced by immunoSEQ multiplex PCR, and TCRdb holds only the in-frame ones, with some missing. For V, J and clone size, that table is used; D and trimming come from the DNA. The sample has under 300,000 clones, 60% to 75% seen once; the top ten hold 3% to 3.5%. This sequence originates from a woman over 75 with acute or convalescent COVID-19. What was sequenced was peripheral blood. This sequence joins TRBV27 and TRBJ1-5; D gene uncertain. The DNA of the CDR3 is TGTGCCAGCAGTTCCCGGGTTAGTAATCAGCCCCAGCATTTT. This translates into CASSSRVSNQPQHF.